Following are 31 T cell receptor beta chains from one sample sequenced in a study of blood T cell repertoires in COVID-19. The table came from immunoSEQ multiplex PCR; TCRdb's copy has only in-frame clones and leaves some out. The data hold approximately 61,000 clones, with more than 60% observed a single time. The sample taken for sequencing was peripheral blood. These receptors all come from an older woman with acute or convalescent COVID-19.

As regards this clone: One junction end does not reproduce the germline sequence, and a read error may be involved. This chain links TRBV7-7 with TRBJ2-5, with D maybe TRBD2 (6 bases). CDR1 and CDR2 (germline): SSHAT, FNYEAQ (reference sequence). CDR3 size: 15 residues. The CDR3 DNA is TGTGCTAGCAGCTTAATCTACGGGAGCCAAGAGACCCAGTACTTC. Protein: CASSLIYGSQETQYF.

This clone appeared a single time. The J gene is TRBJ1-3, the V gene TRBV5-1; D not resolved. Germline V CDR1 and CDR2: SGHRS, YFSETQ. V was trimmed by 3 bases and J by 9 bases, leaving 16 bases between them. The CDR3 consists of 14 residues. The CDR3 loop reads CASSSEGPRTTIYF. The CDR3 region has the DNA TGCGCCAGCAGCTCTGAGGGTCCGCGAACCACCATATATTTT. Complete variable domain (other parts from reference TRBV5-1 and TRBJ1-3): KAGVTQTPRYLIKTRGQQVTLSCSPISGHRSVSWYQQTPGQGLQFLFEYFSETQRNKGNFPGRFSGRQFSNSRSEMNVSTLELGDSALYLCASSSEGPRTTIYFGEGSWLTVV.

This sequence joins TRBV3-1 (or the pseudogene TRBV3-2) and TRBJ2-3; weak D call: TRBD2 (7 bases). The ends were cut back, 1 base at V and 3 bases at J, with 17 bases in the middle. The CDR3 has 17 residues. Germline V gives CDR1 LGHDT, CDR2 YNNKEL (reference sequence). CDR3 in amino acids: CASSQGGTGGRTDTQYF. The CDR3, as DNA: TGTGCCAGCAGCCAAGGAGGGACGGGGGGCCGGACAGATACGCAGTATTTT.

This rearrangement joins TRBV24-1 to TRBJ2-5, with D perhaps TRBD2 (6 bases). The germline V gene encodes CDR1 KGHDR and CDR2 SFDVKD. V lost 1 base to trimming and J lost 5 bases, with 13 bases between them. This CDR3 spans 15 amino acids. DNA for the CDR3: TGTGCCACCAGTGATTTCGGTGGGGCGGGGGAGACCCAGTACTTC. Residues: CATSDFGGAGETQYF.

The V and J genes are TRBV3-1 (or the pseudogene TRBV3-2) and TRBJ1-3; D possibly corresponds to TRBD1 (5 bases). Germline CDR1 is LGHDT and CDR2 is YNNKEL (reference sequence). The CDR3 length is 16 residues. Trimming removed 4 bases at V and 0 bases at J, with 13 bases between. The DNA for the CDR3 is TGTGCCAGCAGCCCCTTCGACAGAAACTCTGGAAACACCATATATTTT. Protein product: CASSPFDRNSGNTIYF.

V usage is TRBV5-5 and J usage is TRBJ2-2, with TRBD2 as a possible D gene (5 bases). CDR3 length: 15 amino acids. V was cut by 3 bases and J by 3 bases, with 12 bases left in between. The germline gives CDR1 SGHKS, CDR2 YYEKEE (reference sequence). The CDR3 spells CASSSDYSDTGELFF. The CDR3 DNA follows: TGTGCCAGCAGCTCCGACTACAGTGACACCGGGGAGCTGTTTTTT.

This clone was picked up one time. The J gene is TRBJ2-5, the V gene TRBV7-2, with a tentative D call TRBD1 (5 bases). Germline V lookup: CDR1 SGHTA, CDR2 FQGNSA. V lost 5 bases to trimming and J lost 5 bases, with 12 bases between them. This CDR3 spans 13 amino acids. CDR3 residues: CASSAGAGETQYF. The CDR3 region has the DNA TGTGCCAGCAGCGCTGGCGCAGGGGAGACCCAGTACTTC. Variable domain in full (rest from reference TRBV7-2 and TRBJ2-5): GAGVSQSPSNKVTEKGKDVELRCDPISGHTALYWYRQSLGQGLEFLIYFQGNSAPDKSGLPSDRFSAERTGGSVSTLTIQRTQQEDSAVYLCASSAGAGETQYFGPGTRLLVL.

The chain uses TRBV5-1 and TRBJ2-7; possible D gene TRBD1, 5 bases. Per the germline V gene, CDR1 is SGHRS and CDR2 is YFSETQ. The length of the CDR3 is 13 residues. Trimming took 0 bases from V and 3 from J, leaving 7 bases between them. This chain's CDR3 is CASSLVQDYEQYF. As DNA, the CDR3 is TGCGCCAGCAGCTTGGTACAGGACTACGAGCAGTACTTC.

This chain connects TRBV5-1 to TRBJ1-2, with D uncertain. This CDR3 has 14 amino acids. Trimming pared 0 bases from V and 5 bases from J, leaving 11 bases between. Germline V gene lookup returns CDR1 SGHRS and CDR2 YFSETQ. The CDR3 protein is CASSLATTLYGYTF. The CDR3 nucleotides read TGCGCCAGCAGCTTGGCGACAACCTTGTATGGCTACACCTTC.

The table lists this clone with a few counts. The genes are TRBV5-4 and TRBJ1-3, with 10 bases matching TRBD1. The CDR3 is 16 amino acids. Germline CDR1 and CDR2: SGHNT and YYREEE (reference sequence). The V gene end was trimmed by 3 bases and the J gene end by 4 bases; junction bases not matched to a gene: 7. CDR3 coding DNA: TGTGCCAGCAGCTCATGGACAGGGGGTATGGGAAACACCATATATTTT. Translated: CASSSWTGGMGNTIYF. Full variable domain (remainder filled in from reference TRBV5-4 and TRBJ1-3): ETGVTQSPTHLIKTRGQQVTLRCSSQSGHNTVSWYQQALGQGPQFIFQYYREEENGRGNFPPRFSGLQFPNYSSELNVNALELDDSALYLCASSSWTGGMGNTIYFGEGSWLTVV.

The chain is built from TRBV9 and TRBJ2-3; possibly TRBD1 for D (5 bases). Germline V CDR1 and CDR2: SGDLS, YYNGEE. Trimming left V 0 bases short and J 0 bases short, with 8 bases between. The CDR3 is made up of 15 amino acids. CDR3 bases: TGTGCCAGCAGCGTAGGAACAGGTAGCACAGATACGCAGTATTTT. This encodes CASSVGTGSTDTQYF.

This clone has only a few counts. The V gene is TRBV5-6, the J gene TRBJ1-1; perhaps TRBD1 as D (6 bases). The CDR3 length is 15 residues. Germline lookup yields CDR1 SGHDT and CDR2 YYEEEE. Trimming cost V 2 bases and J 4 bases, with 15 bases left between them. The CDR3 spells CASSLVQQGGTEAFF. The CDR3 bases are TGTGCCAGCAGCTTAGTACAACAGGGTGGCACTGAAGCTTTCTTT.

This chain links TRBV30 with TRBJ2-7, with 8 nucleotides matching TRBD1. V lost 1 base, J lost 3 bases, and 14 bases stayed unmatched. Germline V CDR1 and CDR2: GTSNPN, SVGIG (reference sequence). This CDR3 is 17 amino acids long. In DNA, the CDR3 is TGTGCCTGGAGTGATACACCCTGGGGACAGGCTTACTACGAGCAGTACTTC. Translation: CAWSDTPWGQAYYEQYF.

V usage is TRBV18 and J usage is TRBJ2-7; D is perhaps TRBD1 (6 bases). The CDR3 covers 15 residues. Per the germline V gene, CDR1 is KGHSH and CDR2 is LQKENI. Between the trimmed V and J ends, which lost 3 bases and 3 bases, there was a span of 15 bases. CDR3 in amino acids: CASSPLQGGYYEQYF. The CDR3 DNA is TGTGCCAGCTCACCCTTACAGGGTGGTTACTACGAGCAGTACTTC.

This clone appeared a single time. The chain joins TRBV29-1 to TRBJ1-2; D is unresolved. Trimming shortened V by 3 bases and J by 9 bases, and 8 bases separated the two germline ends. CDR3 length: 10 amino acids. Germline-derived CDR1 and CDR2 are SQVTM and ANQGSEA. The CDR3 DNA follows: TGCAGCGTTGAGTCCAGAAGCTACACCTTC. Translating it yields CSVESRSYTF.

The chain links TRBV7-3 to TRBJ1-5; no clear D. This CDR3 contains 13 residues. Germline CDR1 reads SGHTA; CDR2 reads FQGTGA. The ends were cut back, 11 bases at V and 4 bases at J, with 15 bases in the middle. The CDR3 is CARGILSNQPQHF. CDR3 DNA: TGTGCCCGAGGGATCCTTTCGAATCAGCCCCAGCATTTT.

The chain links TRBV3-1 (or the pseudogene TRBV3-2) to TRBJ1-6; D call uncertain. V lost 2 bases to trimming and J lost 5 bases, with 4 bases between them. CDR3 length: 13 residues. Per germline, CDR1 LGHDT and CDR2 YNNKEL (reference sequence). The CDR3: CASSQSDNSPLHF. CDR3 nucleotide sequence: TGTGCCAGCAGCCAATCTGATAATTCACCCCTCCACTTT.

CDR3 bases: TGTGCCGCCGGCCAGGGGAATTCACCCCTCCACTTT. This translates into CAAGQGNSPLHF. The rearrangement joins TRBV28 to TRBJ1-6, with D perhaps matching TRBD1 (6 bases). Germline V gene sequence: CDR1 MDHEN, CDR2 SYDVKM. V dropped 11 bases and J dropped 7 bases, with 12 bases sitting between them. This CDR3 has 12 residues. Full variable domain (remainder filled in from reference TRBV28 and TRBJ1-6): DVKVTQSSRYLVKRTGEKVFLECVQDMDHENMFWYRQDPGLGLRLIYFSYDVKMKEKGDIPEGYSVSREKKERFSLILESASTNQTSMYLCAAGQGNSPLHFGNGTRLTVT.

V and J are TRBV12-3 or TRBV12-4 and TRBJ1-1; TRBD1 is a possible D gene (5 bases). V shed 6 bases and J shed 7 bases, with 12 bases lying between them. The CDR3 is made up of 12 amino acids. CDR3 DNA sequence: TGTGCCAGCAGCGTCGACGGGGGTGAAGCTTTCTTT. It specifies CASSVDGGEAFF.

The gene calls are TRBV11-2 and TRBJ2-1; D perhaps matches TRBD2 (6 bases). There are 14 residues in the CDR3. Trimming left V 3 bases short and J 3 bases short, with 9 bases between. The V gene's germline CDR1 is SGHAT and CDR2 FQNNGV. DNA for the CDR3: TGTGCCAGCAGCTTCGGCGGGGACTACAATGAGCAGTTCTTC. Translated, it gives CASSFGGDYNEQFF.

V and J are TRBV28 and TRBJ1-1; a weak D match, TRBD1 (5 bases). This CDR3 region has 13 residues. The V end was cut by 5 bases, the J end by 5 bases, with 12 bases between. Germline loops: CDR1 MDHEN, CDR2 SYDVKM. CDR3 nucleotide sequence: TGTGCCAGCAGTGGGGGAGGTCGAACTGAAGCTTTCTTT. Its translation is CASSGGGRTEAFF.

The chain joins TRBV28 to TRBJ1-2, with TRBD1 matching over 10 bases. Germline trimming cut 5 bases from V and 6 bases from J; bases unmatched to any gene: 12. Germline CDR1 and CDR2: MDHEN and SYDVKM. There are 16 residues in the CDR3. The CDR3, as DNA: TGTGCCAGCAGTGCATTCACCGGGACAGGGGCCCATGGCTACACCTTC. Its protein is CASSAFTGTGAHGYTF.

The J gene is TRBJ2-1, the V gene TRBV5-1, with 16 nucleotides matching TRBD2. V lost 2 bases and J lost 9; bases outside the gene matches: 5. Germline values: CDR1 SGHRS, CDR2 YFSETQ. The CDR3 contains 16 residues. The CDR3 DNA is TGCGCCAGCAGCTTCGGGACTAGCGGGGGGGCGGCTGAGCAGTTCTTC. Residues: CASSFGTSGGAAEQFF.

J is TRBJ1-5 and V is TRBV28; D is unresolved. The V end was cut by 2 bases, the J end by 5 bases, with 4 bases between. This CDR3 spans 12 amino acids. Germline CDR1 and CDR2: MDHEN and SYDVKM. CDR3 protein: CASSLVDQPQHF. The DNA for the CDR3 is TGTGCCAGCAGTTTAGTAGATCAGCCCCAGCATTTT.

This clone was observed a handful of times. This sequence joins TRBV29-1 and TRBJ2-7; D is uncertain. Trimming pared 8 bases from V and 2 bases from J, leaving 13 bases between. This CDR3 is 12 amino acids long. Germline V gives CDR1 SQVTM, CDR2 ANQGSEA. CDR3 region: CSTGAGPYEQYF. The CDR3 DNA reads TGCAGCACGGGTGCAGGCCCCTACGAGCAGTACTTC.

The CDR3 here is CASSENSGGADTQYF. In DNA, the CDR3 is TGTGCCAGCAGTGAAAATAGCGGGGGGGCAGATACGCAGTATTTT. The chain links TRBV2 to TRBJ2-3, with 11 bases identical to TRBD2. The CDR3 is made up of 15 amino acids. Germline trimming cut 2 bases from V and 4 bases from J; bases unmatched to any gene: 2. CDR1 SNHLY and CDR2 FYNNEI come from the germline V gene.

The V gene is TRBV28, the J gene TRBJ1-5; D remains unclear. The CDR3 has 12 amino acids. Trimming cost V 6 bases and J 1 base, with 4 bases left between them. Germline V gene sequence: CDR1 MDHEN, CDR2 SYDVKM. CDR3 bases: TGTGCCAGCAGCGAGAGCAATCAGCCCCAGCATTTT. Amino acids: CASSESNQPQHF.

This chain joins TRBV5-1 and TRBJ1-1; 11 bases match TRBD1. The V and J ends lost 0 bases and 11 bases, in that order; junction bases with no gene match: 6. Germline values: CDR1 SGHRS, CDR2 YFSETQ. CDR3 size: 14 residues. The CDR3 spells CASSLDPGQGVAFF. In nucleotides, the CDR3 is TGCGCCAGCAGCTTGGATCCGGGACAGGGGGTTGCTTTCTTT.

V is TRBV3-1 (or the pseudogene TRBV3-2) and J is TRBJ1-5, with D hard to call. Germline V CDR1 and CDR2: LGHDT, YNNKEL (reference sequence). V gave up 3 bases and J gave up 0 bases, with 9 bases separating them. CDR3 length equals 15 residues. CDR3 loop: CASSQSFYSNQPQHF. The CDR3 DNA reads TGTGCCAGCAGCCAGAGTTTCTATAGCAATCAGCCCCAGCATTTT.

The J gene is TRBJ2-3, the V gene TRBV6-5; D is possibly TRBD2 (5 bases). Germline-derived CDR1 and CDR2 are MNHEY and SVGAGI. The CDR3 runs 13 residues. With 8 bases removed from V and 2 bases from J, the gap between germline ends came to 11 bases. CDR3 protein: CASFRLNTDTQYF. DNA of the CDR3: TGTGCCAGCTTCAGACTAAACACAGATACGCAGTATTTT.

The rearrangement joins TRBV14 to TRBJ2-7; no reliable D call. The ends were cut back, 5 bases at V and 4 bases at J, with 9 bases in the middle. In germline, CDR1 is SGHDN, CDR2 FVKESK. This CDR3 contains 12 residues. As DNA, the CDR3 is TGTGCCAGCAGCTCTACCCTTTACGAGCAGTACTTC. This encodes CASSSTLYEQYF.